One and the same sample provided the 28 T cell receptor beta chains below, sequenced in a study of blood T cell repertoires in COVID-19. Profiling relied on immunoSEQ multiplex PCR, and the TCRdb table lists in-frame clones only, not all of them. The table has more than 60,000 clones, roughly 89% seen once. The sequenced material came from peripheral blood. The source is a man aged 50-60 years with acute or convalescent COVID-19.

The CDR3 nucleotides read TGTGCCAGACGCAAAACAGGGTTGGACACTGAAGCTTTCTTT. Protein sequence: CARRKTGLDTEAFF. The J gene is TRBJ1-1, the V gene TRBV21-1; the listed D gene, TRBD1, was not tested against the DNA. TRBV21-1 is designated a pseudogene. The CDR3 is 14 amino acids.

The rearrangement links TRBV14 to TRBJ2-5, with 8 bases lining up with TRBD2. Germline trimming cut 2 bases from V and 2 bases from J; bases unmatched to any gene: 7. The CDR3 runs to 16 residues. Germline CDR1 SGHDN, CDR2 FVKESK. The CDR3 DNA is TGTGCCAGCAGCCAACATAGCGGGGCCGGGCAAGAGACCCAGTACTTC. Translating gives CASSQHSGAGQETQYF.

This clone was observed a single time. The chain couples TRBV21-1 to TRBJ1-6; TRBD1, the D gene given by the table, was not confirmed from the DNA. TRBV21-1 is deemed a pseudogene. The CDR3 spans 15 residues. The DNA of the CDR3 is TGTGCCAGCAGCAAAGAAGCAGGGCCCAATTCACCCCTCCACTTT. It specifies CASSKEAGPNSPLHF.

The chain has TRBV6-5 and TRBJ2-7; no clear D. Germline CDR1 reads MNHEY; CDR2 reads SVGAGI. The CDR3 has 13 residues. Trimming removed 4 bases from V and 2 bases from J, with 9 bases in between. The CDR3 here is CASSLATAYEQYF. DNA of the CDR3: TGTGCCAGCAGTTTGGCAACAGCCTACGAGCAGTACTTC.

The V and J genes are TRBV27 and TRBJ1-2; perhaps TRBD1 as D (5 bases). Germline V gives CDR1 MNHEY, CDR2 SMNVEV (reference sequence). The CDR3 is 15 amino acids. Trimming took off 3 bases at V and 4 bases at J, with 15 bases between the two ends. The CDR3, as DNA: TGTGCCAGCAGTTTCTCTCAGGGTGAGGTCTATGGCTACACCTTC. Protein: CASSFSQGEVYGYTF.

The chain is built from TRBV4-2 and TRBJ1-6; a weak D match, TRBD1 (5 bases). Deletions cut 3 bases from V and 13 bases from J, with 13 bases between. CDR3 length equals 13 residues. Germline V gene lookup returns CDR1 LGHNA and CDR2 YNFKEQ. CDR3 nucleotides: TGTGCCAGCAGCCAGGGGGGAGAGATTCCCCTCCACTTT. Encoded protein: CASSQGGEIPLHF.

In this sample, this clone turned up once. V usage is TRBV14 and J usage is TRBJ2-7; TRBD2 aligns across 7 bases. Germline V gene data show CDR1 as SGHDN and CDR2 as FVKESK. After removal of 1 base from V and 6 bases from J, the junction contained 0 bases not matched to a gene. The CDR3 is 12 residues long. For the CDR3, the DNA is TGTGCCAGCAGCCAAGCGGGGGGCGAGCAGTACTTC. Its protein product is CASSQAGGEQYF.

CDR3 amino acids: CASSYTGGNTQYF. DNA for the CDR3: TGTGCCAGCAGTTACACAGGGGGGAATACGCAGTATTTT. The chain links TRBV6-5 to TRBJ2-3; 8 positions agree with TRBD1. This CDR3 is 13 amino acids long. CDR1 is MNHEY, CDR2 SVGAGI, per germline. The V and J ends lost 2 bases and 7 bases, in that order; junction bases with no gene match: 2.

CDR3 bases: TGTGCCAGCAGCTTAAGACAGAGCACAGATACGCAGTATTTT. As protein: CASSLRQSTDTQYF. V and J are TRBV7-2 and TRBJ2-3, with D possibly TRBD1 on 5 matching bases. The germline V gene has CDR1 SGHTA and CDR2 FQGNSA. V was clipped by 2 bases and J by 0 bases, with 6 bases between them. The CDR3 is 14 amino acids.

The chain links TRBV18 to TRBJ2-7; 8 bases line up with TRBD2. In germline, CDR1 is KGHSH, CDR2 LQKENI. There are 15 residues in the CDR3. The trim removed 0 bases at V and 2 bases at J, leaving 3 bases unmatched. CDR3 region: CASSPPVREAYEQYF. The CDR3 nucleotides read TGTGCCAGCTCACCACCGGTGCGGGAGGCCTACGAGCAGTACTTC.

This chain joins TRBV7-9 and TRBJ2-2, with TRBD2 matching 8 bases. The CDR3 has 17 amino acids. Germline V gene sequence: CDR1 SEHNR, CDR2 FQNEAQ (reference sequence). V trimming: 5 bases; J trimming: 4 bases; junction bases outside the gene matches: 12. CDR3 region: CASSPGLVIRGTGELFF. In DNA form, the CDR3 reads TGTGCCAGCAGCCCGGGACTAGTCATTAGGGGCACCGGGGAGCTGTTTTTT.

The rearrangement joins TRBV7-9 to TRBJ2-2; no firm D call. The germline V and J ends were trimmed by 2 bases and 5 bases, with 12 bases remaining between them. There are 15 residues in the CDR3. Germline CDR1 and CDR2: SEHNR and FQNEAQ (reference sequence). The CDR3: CASSLKGARTGELFF. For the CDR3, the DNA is TGTGCCAGCAGCTTAAAAGGAGCAAGGACCGGGGAGCTGTTTTTT. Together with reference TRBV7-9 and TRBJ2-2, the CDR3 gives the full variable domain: DTGVSQNPRHKITKRGQNVTFRCDPISEHNRLYWYRQTLGQGPEFLTYFQNEAQLEKSRLLSDRFSAERPKGSFSTLEIQRTEQGDSAMYLCASSLKGARTGELFFGEGSRLTVL.

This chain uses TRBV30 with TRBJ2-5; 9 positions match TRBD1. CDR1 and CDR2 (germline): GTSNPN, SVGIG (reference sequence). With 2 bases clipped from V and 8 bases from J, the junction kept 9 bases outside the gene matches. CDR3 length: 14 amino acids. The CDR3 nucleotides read TGTGCCTGGAGTACCGGGACAGGGTCCCAAACCCAGTACTTC. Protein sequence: CAWSTGTGSQTQYF.

CDR3 sequence: CASSHGTENTEAFF. The CDR3 DNA is TGTGCCAGCTCACATGGGACAGAGAACACTGAAGCTTTCTTT. The J gene is TRBJ1-1, the V gene TRBV18, with 7 bases matching TRBD1. The CDR3 is 14 amino acids. V gave up 4 bases and J gave up 1 base; unmatched junction bases: 3. CDR1 and CDR2 from the germline V gene are KGHSH and LQKENI.

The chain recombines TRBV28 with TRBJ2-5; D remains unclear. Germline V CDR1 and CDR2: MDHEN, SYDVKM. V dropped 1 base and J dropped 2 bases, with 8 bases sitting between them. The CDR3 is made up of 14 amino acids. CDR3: CASSLSGSQETQYF. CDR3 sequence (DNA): TGTGCCAGCAGTTTATCAGGTTCGCAAGAGACCCAGTACTTC.

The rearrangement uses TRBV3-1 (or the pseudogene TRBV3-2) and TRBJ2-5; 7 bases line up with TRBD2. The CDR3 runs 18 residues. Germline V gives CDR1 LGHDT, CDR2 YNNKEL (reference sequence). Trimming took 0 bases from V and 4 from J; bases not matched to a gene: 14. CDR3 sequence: CASSQDTHLAGEGETQYF. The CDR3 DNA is TGTGCCAGCAGCCAAGACACCCATTTGGCGGGGGAGGGAGAGACCCAGTACTTC.

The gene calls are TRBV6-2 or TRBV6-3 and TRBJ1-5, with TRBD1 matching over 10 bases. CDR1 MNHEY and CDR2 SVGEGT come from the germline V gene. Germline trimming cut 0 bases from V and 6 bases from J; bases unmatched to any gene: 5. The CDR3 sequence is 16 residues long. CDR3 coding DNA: TGTGCCAGCAGTTACTCTGGGACAGGGGTCATTCAGCCCCAGCATTTT. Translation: CASSYSGTGVIQPQHF.

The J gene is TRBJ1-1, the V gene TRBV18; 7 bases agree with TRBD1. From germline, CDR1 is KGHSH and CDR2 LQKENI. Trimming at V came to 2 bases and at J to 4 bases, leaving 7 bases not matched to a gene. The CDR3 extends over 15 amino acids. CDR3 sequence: CASSPRQGEGTEAFF. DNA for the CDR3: TGTGCCAGCTCACCAAGACAGGGTGAGGGCACTGAAGCTTTCTTT.

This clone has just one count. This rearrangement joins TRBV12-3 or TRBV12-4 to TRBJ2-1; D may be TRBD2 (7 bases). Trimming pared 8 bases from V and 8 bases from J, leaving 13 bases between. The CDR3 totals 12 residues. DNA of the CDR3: TGTGCCAGCGGGAGGGGGGGGTATGAGCAGTTCTTC. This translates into CASGRGGYEQFF.

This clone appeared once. The CDR3 nucleotides are TGTGCCAGCAGCAAAGGGACAGTGCAAGAGACCCAGTACTTC. Translated, it gives CASSKGTVQETQYF. The V call is TRBV7-3, the J call TRBJ2-5; 7 positions match TRBD1. Trimming at V came to 5 bases and at J to 2 bases, leaving 5 bases not matched to a gene. The CDR3 spans 14 residues. CDR1 and CDR2 (germline): SGHTA, FQGTGA.

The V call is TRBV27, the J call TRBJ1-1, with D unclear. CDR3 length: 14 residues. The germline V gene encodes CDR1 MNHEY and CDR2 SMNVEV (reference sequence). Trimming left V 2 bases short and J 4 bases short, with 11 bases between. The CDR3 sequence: CASSLGRLVTEAFF. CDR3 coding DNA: TGTGCCAGCAGTTTAGGCAGGTTAGTCACTGAAGCTTTCTTT.

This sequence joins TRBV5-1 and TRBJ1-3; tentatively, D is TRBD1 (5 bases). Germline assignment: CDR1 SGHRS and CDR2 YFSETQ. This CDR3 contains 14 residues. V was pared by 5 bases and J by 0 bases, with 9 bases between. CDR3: CASRDISSGNTIYF. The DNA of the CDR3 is TGCGCCAGCAGGGACATTAGCTCTGGAAACACCATATATTTT.

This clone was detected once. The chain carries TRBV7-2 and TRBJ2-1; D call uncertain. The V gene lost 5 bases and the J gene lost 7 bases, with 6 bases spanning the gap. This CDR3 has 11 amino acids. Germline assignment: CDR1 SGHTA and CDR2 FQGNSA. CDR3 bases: TGTGCCAGCAGCCGAGCAAATGAGCAGTTCTTC. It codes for CASSRANEQFF.

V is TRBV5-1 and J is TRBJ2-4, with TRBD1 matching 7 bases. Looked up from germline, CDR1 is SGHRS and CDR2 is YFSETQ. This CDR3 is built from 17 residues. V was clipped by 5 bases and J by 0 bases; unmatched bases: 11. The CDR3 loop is CASSPRYRGEAKNIQYF. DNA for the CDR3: TGCGCCAGCAGTCCCCGGTACAGGGGAGAAGCCAAAAACATTCAGTACTTC. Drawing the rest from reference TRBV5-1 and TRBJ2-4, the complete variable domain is KAGVTQTPRYLIKTRGQQVTLSCSPISGHRSVSWYQQTPGQGLQFLFEYFSETQRNKGNFPGRFSGRQFSNSRSEMNVSTLELGDSALYLCASSPRYRGEAKNIQYFGAGTRLSVL.

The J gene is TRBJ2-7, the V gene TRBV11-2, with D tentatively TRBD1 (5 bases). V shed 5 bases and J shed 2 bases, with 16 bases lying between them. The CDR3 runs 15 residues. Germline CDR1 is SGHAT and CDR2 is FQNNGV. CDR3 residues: CASSPMVAGTYEQYF. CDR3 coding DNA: TGTGCCAGCAGCCCTATGGTCGCAGGGACCTACGAGCAGTACTTC.

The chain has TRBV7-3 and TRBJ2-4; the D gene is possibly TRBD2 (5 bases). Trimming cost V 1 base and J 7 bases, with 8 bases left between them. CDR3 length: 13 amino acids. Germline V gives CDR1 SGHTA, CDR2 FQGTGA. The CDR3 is CASSLNEGNIQYF. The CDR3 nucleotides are TGTGCCAGCAGCTTAAACGAGGGCAACATTCAGTACTTC.

The CDR3 sequence: CASSEGAGGEQPQHF. CDR3 coding DNA: TGTGCCAGCAGTGAAGGGGCAGGGGGTGAACAGCCCCAGCATTTT. The chain is built from TRBV2 and TRBJ1-5; 7 nucleotides align to TRBD1. Per the germline V gene, CDR1 is SNHLY and CDR2 is FYNNEI. The CDR3 has 15 amino acids. With V trimmed by 1 base and J by 7 bases, 7 bases remained unmatched. The full variable domain, with the rest looked up from reference TRBV2 and TRBJ1-5, is EPEVTQTPSHQVTQMGQEVILRCVPISNHLYFYWYRQILGQKVEFLVSFYNNEISEKSEIFDDQFSVERPDGSNFTLKIRSTKLEDSAMYFCASSEGAGGEQPQHFGDGTRLSIL.

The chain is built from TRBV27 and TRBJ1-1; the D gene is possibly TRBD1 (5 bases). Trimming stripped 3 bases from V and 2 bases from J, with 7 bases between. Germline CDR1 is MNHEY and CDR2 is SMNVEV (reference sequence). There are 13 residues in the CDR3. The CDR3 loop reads CASSLQGNTEAFF. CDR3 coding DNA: TGTGCCAGCAGTTTGCAGGGCAACACTGAAGCTTTCTTT.